This note documents a single TCR beta chain sequence. Its cognate antigen is unknown. The data belong to a study of beta chain features in type 1 diabetes. Study-level results: All four CD4+ subsets from Type 1 diabetes patients carried moderately but significantly shorter TCRB CDR3s.

All of the isolated RNA was reverse transcribed, so expressed TCRB transcripts were sequenced. Clones were read by immunoSEQ multiplex PCR, and TCRdb kept only the in-frame ones, dropping some. Here the sample spans around 53,000 clones, 63% being singletons. Trimming shortened V by 0 bases and J by 13 bases, and 12 bases separated the two germline ends. Germline loops: CDR1 GTSNPN, CDR2 SVGIG (reference sequence). This CDR3 is 11 amino acids long. V gene TRBV30 combines with J gene TRBJ2-5, with D maybe TRBD2 (5 bases). Source material: stem cell memory CD4+ T cells from blood. The clonotype comes from a woman in her twenties or thirties with type 1 diabetes. The CDR3 region is CAWSVSRAVYF. The CDR3, as DNA: TGTGCCTGGAGTGTTTCGCGGGCGGTGTACTTC.